This T cell receptor (beta chain) was retrieved from a study of T cells in Graves' hyperthyroidism and ophthalmopathy (dated by TCRdb to about 2019). Context from the whole study: Peripheral blood samples were taken at initial diagnosis, before any treatment was given. To identify TCR V-J signatures that set the groups apart, the researchers used a discovery cohort of about a hundred patients, made up of 40 to 45 with Graves' ophthalmopathy and 57 with stable Graves' hyperthyroidism. Prospective prediction of ophthalmopathy was tested in an independent validation cohort consisting of 18 to 20 hyperthyroidism patients and 15 to 17 patients who later progressed to ophthalmopathy. For training and testing, the roughly 97 patients in the discovery cohort were randomly divided in a 7:3 ratio. The study also compared thyroid tissue and blood T-cell repertoires from 6 or 7 Graves' hyperthyroidism patients. After sampling, hyperthyroidism patients received methimazole starting at 30 mg daily, and ophthalmopathy patients received high-dose intravenous methylprednisolone. The paper describes TCR Vbeta CDR3 sequencing of around 140 peripheral blood samples, made up of 40 to 45 ophthalmopathy patients, around 78 hyperthyroidism patients and 17 progressor patients. The investigation overall reported the following: Most expanded thyroid clonotypes (frequency above 0.001) were also detected in blood, suggesting blood repertoires may reflect thyroid immune responses. In validation, the model predicted progression to ophthalmopathy a median of about 6.8 months before onset, with about 71% sensitivity and 72.22% specificity. Sample size was not statistically predetermined, and investigators were not blinded to group allocation. Ophthalmopathy was separated from stable hyperthyroidism by a 13 V-J signature model, with about 86% sensitivity and 81% to 82% specificity obtained in cross-validation and 80%/75% obtained in testing.

In regard to this clonotype: No cognate antigen has been identified for it. A much larger clonotype is one base distant, so this may be a read error.

The germline V gene yields MNHEY for CDR1 and SVGAGI for CDR2. The CDR3 holds 15 amino acids from the cysteine to the phenylalanine. The only DNA kept is the CDR3, 45 bases in frame from the first base. The trim is 0 bases for V and 2 bases for J, with a gap of 11 bases between the germline ends. Moderately to severely active disease, a Clinical Activity Score of at least 3, a NOSPECS grade of at least 4, and a duration under 3 months were present in ophthalmopathy patients. Exclusion was applied to patients with uncontrolled infections, other autoimmune diseases, pregnancy or lactation. Diagnoses were established on the basis of clinical symptoms, serum thyroxine and TRAb, thyroid ultrasound, and orbital computed tomography. Ficoll-Paque density gradient centrifugation was used to isolate PBMCs from about 10 ml of fresh peripheral blood. Total RNA was extracted using Trizol reagent, and RNA quality was assessed on an Agilent 2100 Bioanalyzer.

The TCR beta CDR3 regions were amplified from RNA transcripts. The first round of RT-PCR for the TCR CDR3 was performed with the HTBI primer set and the Qiagen OneStep RT-PCR kit. Libraries were constructed in a second round of multiplex PCR, after which size selection and purification were carried out. Sequencing of the libraries was done on an Illumina HiSeq2000 using paired-end 100 bp reads. For the original study's pipeline: Raw data were processed with SOAPnuke, discarding reads with adapters, uncalled bases, mean Phred below 15, or no exact constant-primer or identifier match. High-quality paired reads were merged using COPE v1.2.5, and each unique nucleotide sequence was defined as a clonotype. Clonotypes were aligned to IMGT TRBV, TRBD and TRBJ reference segments using MiTCR v1.1. The analysis was restricted to V-J combinations with a frequency above 0.0001, which together covered just over 98% of the repertoires. A TCS score was defined as the ratio between F50 (clonal expansion) and ExV (chaos), using BLOSUM62-based TCRdist between CDR3 peptides within each V-J. Welch's t-statistics and random forest reduced roughly 500 V-J features to around 14, which were used in a naive Bayes classifier (R e1071). TCRdb trimmed the raw reads at Q25, called clones with MiXCR and kept productive beta chains. CDR3 protein sequences are deduplicated, and each keeps its most common genes and DNA. The V and J calls here are based on TCRdb, not the publication. For this sample the table gives almost 500,000 distinct CDR3 sequences, of which about 20% were detected only once. The ten top clones hold about 49% of the sample.

Sequencing was carried out using blood. The V and J genes are TRBV6-5 and TRBJ2-7; the D gene is perhaps TRBD1, on 6 matching bases. The source of this sequence is a woman in her 70s with Graves' ophthalmopathy. The DNA reads TGTGCCAGCAGTTACTCGGGTGGGGGCCCCTACGAGCAGTACTTC. It translates to CASSYSGGGPYEQYF.